The 21 T cell receptor beta chains below come from one sample, sequenced in a study of CD8+CD57+ T cells in acquired aplastic anemia. Genomic DNA, the template, was used for profiling of the TCR beta VDJ and CDR3. TCRdb reprocessed the reads with MiXCR, giving one entry per CDR3 protein. The sample has hundreds of thousands of distinct CDR3 sequences; just under 70% are singletons. What was sequenced was sorted CD4+, CD8+, or CD8+CD57+ T cells (not recorded which) from PBMCs. These receptors all come from a human donor in good health, serving as a control.

The J gene is TRBJ2-7, the V gene TRBV15; D gene unclear. With 4 bases removed from V and 2 bases from J, the gap between germline ends came to 6 bases. Germline V gene lookup returns CDR1 LNHNV and CDR2 YYDKDF (reference sequence). The CDR3 runs 12 residues. The DNA for the CDR3 is TGTGCCACCAGCAAACAGCCCTACGAGCAGTACTTC. It yields the protein CATSKQPYEQYF.

This chain connects TRBV11-2 to TRBJ2-3, with TRBD2 as a possible D gene (7 bases). Trimming pared 7 bases from V and 7 bases from J, leaving 21 bases between. Germline assignment: CDR1 SGHAT and CDR2 FQNNGV. This CDR3 spans 15 amino acids. The CDR3: CASMGPRGARYTQYF. For the CDR3, the DNA is TGTGCCAGCATGGGTCCCCGGGGGGCGAGGTATACGCAGTATTTT.

This clonotype was seen many times. V usage is TRBV18 and J usage is TRBJ2-2; 8 bases are a match to TRBD1. Trimming removed 3 bases from V and 3 bases from J; junction bases left unmatched: 3. The CDR3 has 15 residues. Germline V gene lookup returns CDR1 KGHSH and CDR2 LQKENI. CDR3 in amino acids: CASSPKTGDTGELFF. DNA for the CDR3: TGTGCCAGCTCACCTAAGACAGGGGACACCGGGGAGCTGTTTTTT.

V and J are TRBV7-2 and TRBJ2-7; possibly TRBD1 or TRBD2 for D (6 bases each). The CDR3 has 15 residues. V dropped 5 bases and J dropped 13 bases, with 27 bases sitting between them. CDR1 is SGHTA, CDR2 FQGNSA, per germline. The CDR3 protein is CASSQQGRGNTEAYF. DNA for the CDR3: TGTGCCAGCAGCCAACAGGGCCGGGGGAACACCGAAGCTTACTTC. Full variable domain (missing parts from reference TRBV7-2 and TRBJ2-7): GAGVSQSPSNKVTEKGKDVELRCDPISGHTALYWYRQSLGQGLEFLIYFQGNSAPDKSGLPSDRFSAERTGGSVSTLTIQRTQQEDSAVYLCASSQQGRGNTEAYFGPGTRLTVT.

The chain links TRBV10-3 to TRBJ2-5; D is possibly TRBD2 (5 bases). The CDR3 is made up of 13 amino acids. Looked up from germline, CDR1 is ENHRY and CDR2 is SYGVKD. The V gene lost 8 bases and the J gene lost 3 bases, with 13 bases spanning the gap. The CDR3 here is CAIGWEIKETQYF. DNA of the CDR3: TGTGCCATCGGCTGGGAGATAAAAGAGACCCAGTACTTC.

The DNA for the CDR3 is TGCAGTGCTTCAGGGCCGAACTATGGCTACACCTTC. Translated: CSASGPNYGYTF. V usage is TRBV20-1 and J usage is TRBJ1-2; maybe TRBD1 (5 bases). V was cut by 5 bases and J by 2 bases, with 9 bases left in between. The CDR3 sequence is 12 residues long. CDR1 is DFQATT and CDR2 is SNEGSKA in the germline V gene (reference sequence).

On this clonotype: The CDR3 does not close with the conserved phenylalanine or tryptophan, likely indicating a read error. The limits of the CDR3 on the DNA are not certain, so only TCRdb's listed CDR3 is given. The rearrangement joins TRBV7-6 to TRBJ2-4. Germline values: CDR1 SGHVS, CDR2 FNYEAQ. The CDR3 spans 13 residues, counting both ends. Here the CDR3 reads CASSSGGLAIDTY.

This clonotype showed up many times. A junction end diverges from the germline sequence, so it may reflect a read error. The rearrangement links TRBV4-3 to TRBJ1-1; TRBD1 might be the D (5 bases). The CDR3 extends over 14 amino acids. Germline V CDR1 and CDR2: LGHNA, YSLEER. CDR3 nucleotide sequence: TGTGCCAGCAGCTTGGGACGGCTGAACACTGAAGCTTTCTTT. This gives the protein CASSLGRLNTEAFF.

This clonotype was found many times. The J gene is TRBJ1-5, the V gene TRBV24-1, with D maybe TRBD1 (5 bases). In germline, CDR1 is KGHDR, CDR2 SFDVKD. V was cut by 3 bases and J by 3 bases, with 14 bases left in between. The CDR3 spans 16 residues. CDR3 in amino acids: CATSDHQGSLNQPQHF. For the CDR3, the DNA is TGTGCCACCAGTGATCACCAGGGATCCCTCAATCAGCCCCAGCATTTT.

With regard to this clonotype: A read error may account for a junction end that differs from germline. This chain uses TRBV2 with TRBJ2-7; 11 bases are shared with TRBD2. From germline, CDR1 is SNHLY and CDR2 FYNNEI. This CDR3 comprises 15 residues. The CDR3 sequence: CTSRLTSGTCYEQYF. Written as DNA, the CDR3 is TGTACCAGCAGACTGACTAGCGGGACCTGCTACGAGCAGTACTTC.

This clonotype occurred a few times. This sequence joins TRBV20-1 and TRBJ1-5, with D unclear. V was trimmed by 1 base and J by 3 bases, leaving 7 bases between them. This CDR3 spans 13 amino acids. The germline gives CDR1 DFQATT, CDR2 SNEGSKA (reference sequence). The CDR3 region is CSARGVNNQPQHF. The CDR3 DNA sequence: TGCAGTGCTAGAGGGGTTAACAATCAGCCCCAGCATTTT.

Notes on this clonotype: An end of the junction does not agree with germline; a read error may underlie this. The genes are TRBV9 and TRBJ2-7; D not resolved. Germline V CDR1 and CDR2: SGDLS, YYNGEE. The CDR3 covers 13 residues. The CDR3 loop is CASSVLVDTQYFF. CDR3 nucleotides: TGTGCCAGCAGCGTGTTGGTCGATACGCAGTATTTTTTC.

In its sample, this clonotype was seen many times. This sequence joins TRBV9 and TRBJ2-2; D remains ambiguous. Germline V CDR1 and CDR2: SGDLS, YYNGEE. The CDR3 runs 11 residues. V was cut by 0 bases and J by 7 bases, with 1 base left in between. The CDR3 sequence is CASSVDGELFF. CDR3 in DNA: TGTGCCAGCAGCGTAGACGGGGAGCTGTTTTTT.

This clonotype was seen repeatedly, ten times or more. The J gene is TRBJ2-5, the V gene TRBV3-1, with 8 nucleotides matching TRBD1. V lost 1 base to trimming and J lost 0 bases; unmatched junction nucleotides: 4. The CDR3 has 16 amino acids. Per germline, CDR1 LGHDT and CDR2 YNNKEL (reference sequence). The CDR3 is CASSQGRDRYQETQYF. As DNA, the CDR3 is TGTGCCAGCAGCCAAGGCCGGGACAGGTACCAAGAGACCCAGTACTTC.

V and J are TRBV20-1 and TRBJ2-3; D is possibly TRBD1 (8 bases). CDR1 and CDR2 from the germline V gene are DFQATT and SNEGSKA (reference sequence). V shed 3 bases and J shed 4 bases, with 17 bases lying between them. The CDR3 contains 15 residues. DNA for the CDR3: TGCAGTGCTAGGCCGAGACAGGGGAGGGCAGATACGCAGTATTTT. Its protein product is CSARPRQGRADTQYF.

A remark on this clonotype: A read error may produce the germline difference seen at one junction end. This sequence joins TRBV7-2 and TRBJ2-3; tentatively, D is TRBD2 (5 bases). The CDR3 loop spans 14 amino acids. Germline CDR1 and CDR2: SGHTA and FQGNSA. DNA of the CDR3: TGTGCCAGCAGCTTAAAGCAGGCCGGGGAGCTGCATTTTTTT. Residues: CASSLKQAGELHFF.

Ten or more counts support this clonotype. The chain uses TRBV6-1 and TRBJ1-5; D remains ambiguous. From germline, CDR1 is MNHNS and CDR2 SASEGT. This CDR3 has 15 residues. V shed 7 bases and J shed 5 bases, with 18 bases lying between them. The CDR3 here is CASTLTIGRDQPQHF. In DNA form, the CDR3 reads TGTGCCAGCACCCTTACGATTGGGAGAGATCAGCCCCAGCATTTT.

This clonotype was seen only a few times. With a much larger clone just one base away, this may be a read error. The genes are TRBV18 and TRBJ1-1, with D possibly being TRBD1 (6 bases). Germline assignment: CDR1 KGHSH and CDR2 LQKENI. The CDR3 totals 12 residues. The CDR3 bases are TGTGCCAGCTCTACAGGGAACACTGAAGCTGTCTTT. It specifies CASSTGNTEAVF. Supplemented by reference TRBV18 and TRBJ1-1, the full variable domain reads NAGVMQNPRHLVRRRGQEARLRCSPMKGHSHVYWYRQLPEEGLKFMVYLQKENIIDESGMPKERFSAEFPKEGPSILRIQQVVRGDSAAYFCASSTGNTEAVFGQGTRLTVV.

The chain employs TRBV10-3 and TRBJ1-1, with D perhaps TRBD1 (6 bases). Trimming pared 4 bases from V and 13 bases from J, leaving 19 bases between. The CDR3 is 13 amino acids. Looked up from germline, CDR1 is ENHRY and CDR2 is SYGVKD. The CDR3 DNA sequence: TGTGCCATCAGTGGGCCGGGGGGGCAGGCAGATTTCTTT. Residues: CAISGPGGQADFF.

Worth noting for this clonotype: A much larger clone differs from this one at a single base, so this may be a read error. The conserved final phenylalanine or tryptophan is absent from the CDR3, which likely points to a read error. V usage is TRBV6-2 or TRBV6-3 and J usage is TRBJ1-3; D gene uncertain. The CDR3 runs 19 residues. V lost 0 bases and J lost 3, with 21 bases in between. Germline lookup yields CDR1 MNHEY and CDR2 SVGEGT. This CDR3 is CASSYSRTGILAGGNTIYS. CDR3 nucleotide sequence: TGTGCCAGCAGTTACTCGAGGACGGGGATTCTTGCTGGTGGAAACACCATATATTCT.

This clonotype was recorded at least ten times. A much larger clone is a single base away; this may be a read error. The chain has TRBV15 and TRBJ2-1; D is unresolved. The length of the CDR3 is 16 residues. Germline V gene lookup returns CDR1 LNHNV and CDR2 YYDKDF (reference sequence). V shed 8 bases and J shed 6 bases, with 23 bases lying between them. In nucleotides, the CDR3 is TGTGCCACCGGTCCCTTAACAGCGTCTCATTTCAATGAGCAGTTCTTC. It codes for CATGPLTASHFNEQFF.